This is a list of T cell receptor beta chains from one sample in a study of T cell repertoires in cytomegalovirus infection. Each CDR3 protein is one row after TCRdb ran MiXCR on the reads. The profile covers just over 150,000 distinct CDR3 sequences, with 20% to 25% appearing a single time and 9.5% to 13% taken by the ten largest. The sequenced material came from PBMCs. The receptors shown here come from a human donor in good health (CMV status not recorded). Some clones in this sample may be carry-over from other donors' samples. Each CDR3 is given with its conserved first and last residue. A D gene is named only where the DNA matches it firmly. Size is stated for part of the rows, as once, few or many counts, or as a class when the clone is expanded.

v_call	j_call	cdr3_length	d_call	clone_size	cdr3_nt	cdr3_aa
TRBV11-2	TRBJ2-3	15	NA	many	TGTGCCAGCAATACCGCGGGGCCTACTACAGATACGCAGTATTTT	CASNTAGPTTDTQYF
TRBV30	TRBJ1-6	16	NA	NA	TGTGCCTGGAGTGCAGGGACACCAGTTCCAAATTCACCCCTCCACTTT	CAWSAGTPVPNSPLHF
TRBV27	TRBJ2-2	14	NA	NA	TGTGCCAGCAGTTTCACACAGAGCACCGGGGAGCTGTTTTTT	CASSFTQSTGELFF
TRBV19	TRBJ2-3	14	TRBD2	many	TGTGCCAGTAGTCTCCCTAGCGGGAGGGATACGCAGTATTTT	CASSLPSGRDTQYF
TRBV15	TRBJ1-3	16	NA	NA	TGTGCCACCAGCAGAGATCCCGGGGGCGCTGGAAACACCATATATTTT	CATSRDPGGAGNTIYF
TRBV28	TRBJ2-7	15	TRBD1	NA	TGTGCCAGCAGTTCCCCTCAGACAGGGGTGAACGAGCAGTACTTC	CASSSPQTGVNEQYF
TRBV28	TRBJ2-5	15	TRBD2	NA	TGTGCCAGCAGTCAGCCGGGACTAGCCAGCGAGACCCAGTACTTC	CASSQPGLASETQYF
TRBV7-3	TRBJ2-1	15	TRBD2	NA	TGTGCCAGCAGCTCCCTAGCGGGACCCACGGATGAGCAGTTCTTC	CASSSLAGPTDEQFF
TRBV10-3	TRBJ2-5	13	NA	NA	TGTGCCATCAGTGAGTCCGTTGGGGAGACCCAGTACTTC	CAISESVGETQYF
TRBV7-8	TRBJ2-3	16	TRBD2	many	TGTGCCAGCAGCTTAGCAGCGGGGGATAAATTAGATACGCAGTATTTT	CASSLAAGDKLDTQYF
TRBV7-9	TRBJ1-6	15	NA	NA	TGTGCCAGCAGCTTAGGATCAGACTATAATTCACCCCTCCACTTT	CASSLGSDYNSPLHF
TRBV2	TRBJ2-2	14	NA	NA	TGTGCCAGCCGGAGGGAGTCGAACACCGGGGAGCTGTTTTTT	CASRRESNTGELFF
TRBV7-9	TRBJ2-5	16	TRBD2	medium-sized	TGTGCCAGCAGCCAGGGGACTAGCGGGGTCCAAGAGACCCAGTACTTC	CASSQGTSGVQETQYF
TRBV7-3	TRBJ2-1	14	NA	many	TGTGCCAGCAGCCTAAATACAGGGACGGATGAGCAGTTCTTC	CASSLNTGTDEQFF
TRBV3-1	TRBJ2-7	13	NA	NA	TGTGCCAGCAGCCAAGAATACTCCTACGAGCAGTACTTC	CASSQEYSYEQYF
TRBV7-2	TRBJ2-2	15	NA	many	TGTGCCAGCAGCTTAGCTGGCGGGGACACCGGGGAGCTGTTTTTT	CASSLAGGDTGELFF